What follows are 5 T cell receptor beta chains derived from one specimen sequenced in a study of T cell repertoires in cytomegalovirus infection. TCRdb called the reads again in MiXCR, with one record for every CDR3 protein. The top ten clones hold around 14% of a sample with 450,000 to 650,000 distinct CDR3 sequences, about a quarter of them seen once. Sequenced input: PBMCs. All receptors come from a human donor in good health (CMV status not recorded). Some clones in this sample may be carry-over from other donors' samples.

This clonotype has a count of ten or more. The V gene is TRBV7-2, the J gene TRBJ2-3; TRBD2 matches 8 bases. Germline-derived CDR1 and CDR2 are SGHTA and FQGNSA. The CDR3 length is 14 residues. The trim removed 2 bases at V and 5 bases at J, leaving 3 bases unmatched. In nucleotides, the CDR3 is TGTGCCAGCAGCTTAAGCGGGAGAGGAGATACGCAGTATTTT. It codes for CASSLSGRGDTQYF.

The rearrangement links TRBV2 to TRBJ2-1, with D possibly being TRBD2 (6 bases). The CDR3 is made up of 12 amino acids. Germline lookup yields CDR1 SNHLY and CDR2 FYNNEI. V was shortened by 8 bases and J by 8 bases, with 13 bases between the two germline ends. As DNA, the CDR3 is TGTGCCAGCGACGTCGGGAGCGATGAGCAGTTCTTC. Translated, it gives CASDVGSDEQFF.

This clonotype was counted only a few times. The V gene is TRBV27, the J gene TRBJ2-7, with D uncertain. With 5 bases removed from V and 0 bases from J, the gap between germline ends came to 17 bases. This CDR3 has 16 residues. The germline V gene encodes CDR1 MNHEY and CDR2 SMNVEV (reference sequence). DNA for the CDR3: TGTGCCAGCAGTCCAACATTTCCCAGGAGCTCCTACGAGCAGTACGTC. Translated: CASSPTFPRSSYEQYV.

This chain connects TRBV5-4 to TRBJ1-1; no clear D gene. Germline CDR1 is SGHNT and CDR2 is YYREEE (reference sequence). This CDR3 comprises 14 residues. Trimming cost V 0 bases and J 6 bases, with 12 bases left between them. This CDR3 reads CASSLALREPEAFF. As DNA, the CDR3 is TGTGCCAGCAGCTTGGCCCTTAGGGAGCCTGAAGCTTTCTTT.

The CDR3 DNA follows: TGCAGCGTTGTTGGGACAGTCTCCTACGAGCAGTACTTC. The encoded protein is CSVVGTVSYEQYF. The chain links TRBV29-1 to TRBJ2-7, with 7 positions matching TRBD1. Germline V gene data show CDR1 as SQVTM and CDR2 as ANQGSEA. The CDR3 sequence is 13 residues long. Trimming removed 4 bases from V and 0 bases from J; junction bases left unmatched: 3.